These T cell receptor beta chains were read from a single sample in a study of blood T cells in healthy people across ages. TCRdb ran MiXCR on the 5' RACE reads and lists one entry per CDR3 protein. Among roughly 800,000 distinct CDR3 sequences listed, 20% to 30% were seen once. This sample was shared with a second study, whose subject was T cells of mothers and their children.

Sample: blood. The source of these receptors is a boy aged 10-17 years in good health. Each CDR3 is given with its conserved first and last residue. Fields, in order: V gene, D gene, clone size, J gene, CDR3 DNA, CDR3 protein. The D gene is left open where the match is weak. The size field is filled for only some rows; it gives once, few, many or a size class.

>TRBV5-1|NA|NA|TRBJ1-1
TGCGCCAGCAGGATCTCTTCCGGGTGGAACACTGAAGCTTTCTTT
CASRISSGWNTEAFF
>TRBV7-9|TRBD2|NA|TRBJ2-5
TGTGCCAGCAGCGAGACTAGCGGGGGTTCAGAGACCCAGTACTTC
CASSETSGGSETQYF
>TRBV27|NA|few|TRBJ2-1
TGTGCCAGCAGTTCCGCCTTACGCCTCTATGAGCAGTTCTTC
CASSSALRLYEQFF
>TRBV10-3|TRBD1|NA|TRBJ2-7
TGTGCCATCAGTGCAACAGGGGGCGATGTTTACGAGCAGTACTTC
CAISATGGDVYEQYF
>TRBV7-3|NA|few|TRBJ2-1
TGTGCCAGCAGCTTGAACCGGGACGTCAGCTCCTACAATGAGCAGTTCTTC
CASSLNRDVSSYNEQFF
>TRBV6-6|NA|few|TRBJ2-1
TGTGCCAGCAGTTACTCCGTAGCGGTTGTCTACAATGAGCAGTTCTTC
CASSYSVAVVYNEQFF
>TRBV12-3/TRBV12-4|TRBD2|NA|TRBJ2-5
TGTGCCAGCAGTTTAGCAGCGGGATTGTCGGAGACCCAGTACTTC
CASSLAAGLSETQYF
>TRBV7-6|TRBD1|NA|TRBJ2-7
TGTGCCAGCAGCTCCGGACAGGGGTTTACCTACGAGCAGTACTTC
CASSSGQGFTYEQYF
>TRBV2|NA|many|TRBJ1-1
TGTGCCAGCAAACAGCCCGACCAGAACACTGAAGCTTTCTTT
CASKQPDQNTEAFF
>TRBV20-1|NA|NA|TRBJ2-4
TGCAGTGCCGAACCCACAACGAGGGCCACTCTAGCCAAAAACATTCAGTACTTC
CSAEPTTRATLAKNIQYF
>TRBV12-3/TRBV12-4|NA|once|TRBJ2-7
TGTGCCAGCAGTTCGCCCTCAGAGTACTCCTACGAGCAGTACTTC
CASSSPSEYSYEQYF
>TRBV12-3/TRBV12-4|NA|NA|TRBJ2-5
TGTGCCAGCAGCTATGTCTGGGAGACCCAGTACTTC
CASSYVWETQYF
>TRBV29-1|NA|few|TRBJ2-7
TGCAGCGTTGTGGACGGGTACTCCTCCTACGAGCAGTACTTC
CSVVDGYSSYEQYF
>TRBV12-3/TRBV12-4|NA|NA|TRBJ1-2
TGTGCCAGCAGCCTAGCGTGGTCTGGCAGGGGAGACTATGGCTACACCTTC
CASSLAWSGRGDYGYTF